Below, one T cell receptor (beta chain) is given with its context. This could be a read error, since a much larger clone is one nucleotide away. TCRdb re-called the 5' RACE reads with MiXCR, one entry per CDR3 protein. The sample consists of more than 250,000 distinct CDR3 sequences, approximately 10% of them appearing once. The sample belongs to a study of CD8 T cells in ankylosing spondylitis. Trimming removed 5 bases from V and 1 base from J, with 16 bases in between. Germline values: CDR1 MDHEN, CDR2 SYDVKM. CDR3 length equals 16 residues. The origin of this receptor is a female donor with ankylosing spondylitis or in good health (not recorded which). Sequenced input: blood, either unsorted or a sorted T cell fraction (not recorded which). The chain links TRBV28 to TRBJ2-3; TRBD1 is a possible D gene (6 bases). CDR3 sequence reads: CASSNLTPGGTDTQYF. Here the CDR3 DNA reads TGTGCCAGCAGTAATCTTACGCCAGGGGGCACAGATACGCAGTATTTT. The entire variable domain, with the rest obtained from reference TRBV28 and TRBJ2-3, is as follows: DVKVTQSSRYLVKRTGEKVFLECVQDMDHENMFWYRQDPGLGLRLIYFSYDVKMKEKGDIPEGYSVSREKKERFSLILESASTNQTSMYLCASSNLTPGGTDTQYFGPGTRLTVL.